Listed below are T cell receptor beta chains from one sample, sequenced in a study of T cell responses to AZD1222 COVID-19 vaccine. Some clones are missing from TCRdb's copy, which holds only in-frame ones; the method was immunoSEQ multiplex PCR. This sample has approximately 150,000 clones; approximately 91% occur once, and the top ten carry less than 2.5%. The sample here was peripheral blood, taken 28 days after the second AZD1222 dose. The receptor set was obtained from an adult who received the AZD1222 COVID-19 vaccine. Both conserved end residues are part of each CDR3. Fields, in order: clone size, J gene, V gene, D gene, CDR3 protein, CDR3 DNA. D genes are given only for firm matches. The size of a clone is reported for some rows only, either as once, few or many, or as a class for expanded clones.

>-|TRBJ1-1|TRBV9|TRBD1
CASSEEGQGSTEAFF
TGTGCCAGCAGCGAGGAGGGACAGGGAAGCACTGAAGCTTTCTTT
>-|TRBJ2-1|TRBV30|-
CAWTPGAAGEQFF
TGTGCCTGGACCCCGGGGGCGGCGGGTGAGCAGTTCTTC
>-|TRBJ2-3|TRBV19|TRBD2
CASSVTSGGDTQYF
TGTGCCAGTAGTGTGACTAGCGGGGGCGATACGCAGTATTTT
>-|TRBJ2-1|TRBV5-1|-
CASSLSSSTGLQFF
TGCGCCAGCAGCTTGTCTTCTTCCACGGGCCTGCAGTTCTTC
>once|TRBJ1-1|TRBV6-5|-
CASSYVPGGNTEAFF
TGTGCCAGCAGTTACGTCCCGGGGGGCAACACTGAAGCTTTCTTT
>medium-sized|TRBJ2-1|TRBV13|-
CASSLFQNNEQFF
TGTGCCAGCAGCCTATTTCAGAACAATGAGCAGTTCTTC
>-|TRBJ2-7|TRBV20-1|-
CSASRTPDSYEQYF
TGCAGTGCTAGTAGGACTCCTGACTCCTACGAGCAGTACTTC
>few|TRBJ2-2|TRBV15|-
CATSRGGQTGELFF
TGTGCCACCAGCAGAGGGGGGCAGACCGGGGAGCTGTTTTTT
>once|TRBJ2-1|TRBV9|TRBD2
CASSAGTSGAYNEQFF
TGTGCCAGCAGCGCGGGGACTAGCGGAGCATACAATGAGCAGTTCTTC
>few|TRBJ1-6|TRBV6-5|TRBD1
CASSSPPRQGNSPLHF
TGTGCCAGCAGTTCTCCCCCACGACAGGGGAATTCACCCCTCCACTTT
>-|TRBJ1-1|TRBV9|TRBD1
CASSVVLAGGLTEAFF
TGTGCCAGCAGCGTAGTTCTGGCAGGGGGATTAACTGAAGCTTTCTTT
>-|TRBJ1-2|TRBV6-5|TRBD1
CASRRTGGDYGYTF
TGTGCCAGCAGAAGGACAGGGGGCGACTATGGCTACACCTTC
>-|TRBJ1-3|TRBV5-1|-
CASSEAERGYGNTIYF
TGCGCCAGCAGCGAGGCAGAGCGGGGATACGGAAACACCATATATTTT
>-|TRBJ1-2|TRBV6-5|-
CASSYLEDYGYTF
TGTGCCAGCAGTTACCTCGAGGACTATGGCTACACCTTC
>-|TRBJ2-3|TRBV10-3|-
CAISESGPYTQYF
TGTGCCATCAGTGAGTCAGGGCCTTATACGCAGTATTTT
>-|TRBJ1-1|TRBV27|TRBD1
CASSSRTGYLNTEAFF
TGTGCCAGCAGTTCCCGGACAGGGTACCTGAACACTGAAGCTTTCTTT
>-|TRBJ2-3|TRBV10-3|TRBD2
CAISESPSGGAWDTQYF
TGTGCCATCAGTGAGTCCCCAAGCGGGGGGGCTTGGGATACGCAGTATTTT
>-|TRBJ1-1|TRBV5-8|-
CASSLAVSYRAEAFF
TGTGCCAGCAGCTTGGCGGTATCATACCGGGCTGAAGCTTTCTTT
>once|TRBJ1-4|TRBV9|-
CASSVSIGDNEKLFF
TGTGCCAGCAGCGTGTCGATCGGTGATAATGAAAAACTGTTTTTT
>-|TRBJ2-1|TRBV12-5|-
CASGLVWNEQFF
TGTGCTAGTGGTTTGGTATGGAATGAGCAGTTCTTC
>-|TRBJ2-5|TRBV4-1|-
CASSQAIQETQYF
TGCGCCAGCAGCCAAGCCATCCAAGAGACCCAGTACTTC
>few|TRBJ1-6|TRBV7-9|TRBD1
CASSLVWGTGGSYNSPLHF
TGTGCCAGCAGCTTAGTCTGGGGGACAGGGGGCTCTTATAATTCACCCCTCCACTTT
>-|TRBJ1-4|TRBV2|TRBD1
CASGGQVEKLFF
TGTGCCAGTGGCGGACAGGTTGAAAAACTGTTTTTT
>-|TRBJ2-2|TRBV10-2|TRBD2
CASSDWLAGTNTGELFF
TGCGCCAGCAGTGATTGGCTAGCGGGTACGAACACCGGGGAGCTGTTTTTT
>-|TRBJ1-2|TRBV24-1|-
CATSDRLGYGYTF
TGTGCCACCAGTGACAGGTTAGGGTATGGCTACACCTTC
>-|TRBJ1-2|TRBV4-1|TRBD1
CASSYDRDYGYTF
TGCGCCAGCAGCTACGACAGGGACTATGGCTACACCTTC
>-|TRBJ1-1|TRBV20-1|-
CSASEGILAFF
TGCAGTGCATCAGAGGGGATTCTAGCTTTCTTT
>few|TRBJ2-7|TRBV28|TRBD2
CASSWKILAPNYEQYF
TGTGCCAGCAGTTGGAAAATACTAGCGCCTAACTACGAGCAGTACTTC
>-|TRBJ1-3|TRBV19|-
CASSIGEPRGNTIYF
TGTGCCAGTAGTATTGGGGAGCCTCGGGGAAACACCATATATTTT
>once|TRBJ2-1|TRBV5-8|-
CASSSRYRTNNEQFF
TGTGCCAGCAGCTCACGGTATCGGACTAACAATGAGCAGTTCTTC
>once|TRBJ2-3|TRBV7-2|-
CASSLGGYLGTDTQYF
TGTGCCAGCAGCTTAGGGGGCTACCTGGGCACAGATACGCAGTATTTT
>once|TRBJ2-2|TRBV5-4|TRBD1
CASSLAGQGANTGELFF
TGTGCCAGCAGCTTGGCGGGACAGGGGGCGAACACCGGGGAGCTGTTTTTT
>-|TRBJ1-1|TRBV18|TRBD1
CASSSTGTANTEAFF
TGTGCCAGCTCATCCACCGGGACAGCGAACACTGAAGCTTTCTTT
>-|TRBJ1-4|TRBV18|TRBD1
CASSPDREPNEKLFF
TGTGCCAGCTCACCTGACAGGGAGCCTAATGAAAAACTGTTTTTT
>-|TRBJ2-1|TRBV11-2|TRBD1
CASSLSPPQGTGNNEQFF
TGTGCCAGCAGCTTAAGCCCCCCTCAAGGGACAGGAAACAATGAGCAGTTCTTC